This TCR beta chain emerged from a study of CD8+CD57+ T cells in acquired aplastic anemia. At the level of the study: Sorted CD4+ and CD8+ cells gave an average of around 3.1 ug of DNA.

Genomic DNA served as template for TCR beta VDJ and CDR3 profiling. From the reads, TCRdb called clonotypes with MiXCR, one entry per CDR3 protein. The sample yields about 210,000 distinct CDR3 sequences, about a third seen once. The table lists this clonotype with many counts. The TCR originated in a human donor in good health, serving as a control. Sequencing used sorted CD4+, CD8+, or CD8+CD57+ T cells (not recorded which) from PBMCs.

The CDR3 sequence: CASSLEGRVDTQYF. CDR3 bases: TGTGCCAGCAGCTTAGAGGGGCGGGTGGATACGCAGTATTTT. The V call is TRBV7-2, the J call TRBJ2-3; D is possibly TRBD1 or TRBD2 (5 bases each). The V gene's germline CDR1 is SGHTA and CDR2 FQGNSA. V was shortened by 1 base and J by 6 bases, with 11 bases between the two germline ends. The length of the CDR3 is 14 residues.